This T cell receptor (beta chain) was observed in a study of somatic mutations in cytotoxic T cells in rheumatoid arthritis. Study-wide background: Flow sorting of some V beta antibody-stained T cells reached nearly 100% purity, with V beta1+ cells also TCRB-sequenced.

The junction had 7 bases not matched to a gene; V was cut back by 5 bases and J by 3 bases. Germline values: CDR1 SGHRS, CDR2 YFSETQ. The CDR3 covers 14 residues. This clone was seen just once. Its antigen is unidentified. The study's findings and limits: Each of about an eighth of the roughly 65 patients had a largest CD8+ clone that made up more than 20% of CD8+ cells. For patients with rheumatoid arthritis, CD8+ clonality went up with age, while healthy controls showed no such change.

TCRdb's table, derived via immunoSEQ multiplex PCR, lists solely in-frame clones and lacks some. The top ten hold 12% of the sample, which has about 10,000 clones, more than 70% seen once. The receptor comes from an adult with rheumatoid arthritis. The sequencing input was CD8+ T cells sorted from blood. This chain joins TRBV5-1 and TRBJ2-7, with 8 bases matching TRBD1. CDR3 sequence (DNA): TGCGCCAGCAGTTTAGACAGGGGCAACTACGAGCAGTACTTC. Encoded protein: CASSLDRGNYEQYF.